This T cell receptor beta chain was obtained from a study of T-cell reconstitution after alpha-beta-depleted transplantation in children. Findings and limits, study-wide: The high TCRbeta diversity at day 60 in some patients came from surviving recipient T cells and thymic progenitors. Fresh T-cell production supplied most of the T-cell counts and diversity seen one year after transplant. It was reported that alpha-beta T cells came from several hundred expanded graft clones (about two months after transplant).

This CDR3 spans 13 amino acids. V lost 6 bases and J lost 7, with 13 bases in between. TCRbeta library construction was performed incorporating unique molecular identifiers. TCRdb re-called the PCR reads through MiXCR, storing one row per CDR3 protein. The sample lists hundreds of thousands of distinct CDR3 sequences, roughly 17% seen once, with roughly 41% in the top ten. Comments on this clonotype: Its antigen is still unknown.

The receptor was derived from a male patient between 2 and 15 years old who had a stem cell transplant for acute lymphoblastic leukemia, so the T cells may come from the graft donor. The sequencing used PBMCs, mostly from graft donor cells, collected 360 days after TCRalphabeta/CD19-depleted stem cell transplant. The chain joins TRBV12-3 or TRBV12-4 to TRBJ1-5; D remains ambiguous. CDR3 sequence (DNA): TGTGCCAGCAGACCGGGCCAAAACCAGCCCCAGCATTTT. This codes for CASRPGQNQPQHF.